Below, 21 T cell receptor beta chains from the same sample are listed, as sequenced in a study of T-cell memory formation after mild COVID-19. Via MiXCR, TCRdb re-called the 5' RACE reads, giving one row per CDR3 protein. The sample lists about 350,000 distinct CDR3 sequences; about an eighth were seen once. Input material: PBMCs or a T cell subset sorted from them (not recorded which). These TCRs come from a young man who had mild COVID-19 (a few samples of this study predate the infection). Cell type and time point are not known.

This rearrangement joins TRBV18 to TRBJ2-7; D may correspond to TRBD1 or TRBD2 (5 bases each). V was clipped by 3 bases and J by 4 bases, with 7 bases between them. CDR1 is KGHSH and CDR2 is LQKENI in the germline V gene. There are 12 residues in the CDR3. Here the CDR3 reads CASSPGEYEQYF. In nucleotides, the CDR3 is TGTGCCAGCTCACCGGGGGAGTACGAGCAGTACTTC.

This clonotype was observed a few times. This rearrangement joins TRBV20-1 to TRBJ1-1; D is uncertain. Trimming cost V 3 bases and J 9 bases, with 14 bases left between them. There are 12 residues in the CDR3. Germline V gives CDR1 DFQATT, CDR2 SNEGSKA (reference sequence). CDR3 in DNA: TGCAGTGCTAGGGAACCCGGACTCAAAGCTTTCTTT. It yields the protein CSAREPGLKAFF.

There are a few counts of this clonotype. A read error may account for a junction end that differs from germline. This rearrangement joins TRBV3-1 to TRBJ2-5, with 13 positions matching TRBD2. This CDR3 is 14 amino acids long. Germline loops: CDR1 LGHDT, CDR2 YNNKEL (reference sequence). Here the CDR3 reads CASSPWTSGGPGHF. Here the CDR3 DNA reads TGTGCCAGCAGCCCTTGGACTAGCGGGGGCCCCGGGCACTTC.

This clonotype has at least ten counts. The chain recombines TRBV9 with TRBJ2-5; 9 nucleotides agree with TRBD2. V lost 3 bases and J lost 5; bases outside the gene matches: 8. The CDR3 loop spans 15 amino acids. Germline lookup yields CDR1 SGDLS and CDR2 YYNGEE. The CDR3 loop is CASSAGLAGDETQYF. In DNA form, the CDR3 reads TGTGCCAGCAGCGCGGGTTTAGCGGGGGATGAGACCCAGTACTTC.

CDR3 region: CASSLAPTSKETQYF. CDR3 in DNA: TGTGCCAGCAGCTTAGCTCCCACTAGTAAAGAGACCCAGTACTTC. The chain uses TRBV7-2 and TRBJ2-5, with D possibly being TRBD2 (5 bases). Per germline, CDR1 SGHTA and CDR2 FQGNSA. V was cut by 0 bases and J by 3 bases, with 11 bases left in between. This CDR3 is 15 amino acids long.

This clonotype was recorded a few times. J is TRBJ2-5 and V is TRBV12-3 or TRBV12-4, with D perhaps matching TRBD2 (5 bases). Between the trimmed V and J ends, which lost 3 bases and 1 base, there was a span of 18 bases. This CDR3 contains 17 residues. This CDR3 reads CASSFSRGPEAQETQYF. CDR3 nucleotides: TGTGCCAGCAGTTTTTCAAGAGGGCCTGAGGCCCAAGAGACCCAGTACTTC.

The genes are TRBV6-6 and TRBJ2-7; D is unresolved. The germline CDR1 and CDR2 sequences are MNHNY and SVGAGI (reference sequence). Trimming removed 0 bases at V and 7 bases at J, with 13 bases between. The CDR3 totals 14 residues. The CDR3 protein is CASSYSTPLGEQYV. The CDR3 coding sequence is TGTGCCAGCAGTTACTCGACCCCACTGGGGGAGCAGTACGTC.

A few counts support this clonotype. The chain joins TRBV16 to TRBJ2-7; 7 nucleotides match TRBD1. Germline V gives CDR1 KGHSY, CDR2 FQNENV. This CDR3 contains 14 residues. V lost 1 base to trimming and J lost 2 bases; unmatched junction nucleotides: 2. CDR3: CASSQFDRAYEQYF. As DNA, the CDR3 is TGTGCCAGCAGCCAATTTGACAGGGCCTACGAGCAGTACTTC.

This clonotype was seen a handful of times. The chain has TRBV24-1 and TRBJ2-1, with D unresolved. The V end lost 3 bases, the J end lost 4 bases, and 9 bases lay between the germline ends. There are 14 residues in the CDR3. CDR1 and CDR2 from the germline V gene are KGHDR and SFDVKD. The CDR3 protein is CATSDTTRYNEQFF. In nucleotides, the CDR3 is TGTGCCACCAGTGATACAACTCGTTACAATGAGCAGTTCTTC.

This clonotype occurred many times. The rearrangement uses TRBV3-1 and TRBJ2-5; D tentatively reads TRBD1 or TRBD2 (5 bases each). Germline V gives CDR1 LGHDT, CDR2 YNNKEL (reference sequence). The CDR3 consists of 15 residues. The V and J ends lost 4 bases and 5 bases respectively, with 17 bases between them. CDR3: CASSPMGRNGETQYF. The CDR3 DNA reads as TGTGCCAGCAGCCCGATGGGACGCAACGGGGAGACCCAGTACTTC.

This chain connects TRBV6-2 or TRBV6-3 to TRBJ2-2; 12 positions match TRBD1. V dropped 7 bases and J dropped 7; count of bases not matched to a gene: 7. This CDR3 comprises 15 residues. Per the germline V gene, CDR1 is MNHEY and CDR2 is SVGEGT. The CDR3 bases are TGTGCCAGCAAGAGGGGACAGGGGGCTGACGGGGAGCTGTTTTTT. Its protein product is CASKRGQGADGELFF.

V and J are TRBV6-5 and TRBJ2-1; 7 bases are shared with TRBD1. The CDR3 spans 16 residues. CDR1 and CDR2 (germline): MNHEY, SVGAGI. The V and J ends lost 4 bases and 4 bases, in that order; junction bases with no gene match: 10. CDR3 loop: CASSWNRGYLYNEQFF. CDR3 bases: TGTGCCAGCAGTTGGAACAGGGGCTACCTTTACAATGAGCAGTTCTTC.

This clonotype has a handful of counts. This chain joins TRBV11-2 and TRBJ1-1; maybe TRBD1 (6 bases). The V and J ends lost 6 bases and 3 bases respectively, with 23 bases between them. This CDR3 spans 17 amino acids. Per germline, CDR1 SGHAT and CDR2 FQNNGV. The DNA for the CDR3 is TGTGCCAGCAGGCCTAATCGGGGGGCGGGGCTCGACACTGAAGCTTTCTTT. Its protein is CASRPNRGAGLDTEAFF.

J is TRBJ2-1 and V is TRBV7-2; 9 bases line up with TRBD2. In germline, CDR1 is SGHTA, CDR2 FQGNSA. This CDR3 contains 16 residues. V trimming: 2 bases; J trimming: 3 bases; junction bases outside the gene matches: 5. The CDR3 DNA reads as TGTGCCAGCAGCTTAAGGATAGCGGGGGTCTACAATGAGCAGTTCTTC. This gives the protein CASSLRIAGVYNEQFF.

CDR3 in amino acids: CSASPDLYQPQHF. CDR3 DNA sequence: TGCAGTGCTAGCCCCGACCTTTATCAGCCCCAGCATTTT. The genes are TRBV20-1 and TRBJ1-5; the D is unclear. Germline CDR1 is DFQATT and CDR2 is SNEGSKA (reference sequence). The V gene lost 3 bases and the J gene lost 5 bases, with 11 bases spanning the gap. This CDR3 is 13 amino acids long.

This clonotype showed up just a few times. This chain joins TRBV29-1 and TRBJ1-1; D gene ambiguous. CDR3 length: 13 residues. V lost 5 bases, J lost 0 bases, and 10 bases lay in between. The V gene's germline CDR1 is SQVTM and CDR2 ANQGSEA. CDR3 coding DNA: TGCAGCGTTTATGACACAATGAACACTGAAGCTTTCTTT. It yields the protein CSVYDTMNTEAFF.

The sample holds a few counts of this clonotype. This chain links TRBV5-1 with TRBJ2-7; 9 positions match TRBD1. Germline trimming cut 4 bases from V and 5 bases from J; bases unmatched to any gene: 7. This CDR3 region has 14 residues. CDR1 SGHRS and CDR2 YFSETQ come from the germline V gene. CDR3: CASSHGTGLDEQYF. Here the CDR3 DNA reads TGCGCCAGCAGCCACGGGACAGGGCTCGACGAGCAGTACTTC.

The table lists this clonotype with many counts. CDR3 protein: CASSPGTGDEQYF. DNA for the CDR3: TGTGCCAGCAGTCCCGGGACAGGGGACGAGCAGTACTTC. The chain links TRBV12-3 or TRBV12-4 to TRBJ2-7; 10 bases agree with TRBD1. V was clipped by 5 bases and J by 5 bases; unmatched bases: 3. The CDR3 runs to 13 residues.

This clonotype was seen only once. V is TRBV19 and J is TRBJ2-1; 10 bases align to TRBD2. The V and J ends lost 8 bases and 8 bases, in that order; junction bases with no gene match: 6. The CDR3 consists of 13 residues. Germline lookup yields CDR1 LNHDA and CDR2 SQIVND (reference sequence). The CDR3 region is CASLRAGGHEQFF. The CDR3, as DNA: TGTGCCAGTCTCCGAGCGGGGGGGCATGAGCAGTTCTTC.

This clonotype has a handful of counts. The rearrangement links TRBV20-1 to TRBJ1-2, with 8 bases lining up with TRBD1. CDR1 is DFQATT and CDR2 is SNEGSKA in the germline V gene (reference sequence). CDR3 length: 14 residues. Germline trimming cut 0 bases from V and 6 bases from J; bases unmatched to any gene: 6. DNA of the CDR3: TGCAGTGCTAGAGAACAGACAGGGGAGAATGGCTACACCTTC. This codes for CSAREQTGENGYTF.

The rearrangement links TRBV7-3 to TRBJ1-1; D is uncertain. Between the trimmed V and J ends, which lost 1 base and 1 base, there was a span of 7 bases. The CDR3 is 14 amino acids. Germline CDR1 reads SGHTA; CDR2 reads FQGTGA. CDR3 residues: CASSLSGPNTEAFF. CDR3 nucleotide sequence: TGTGCCAGCAGCTTAAGTGGACCGAACACTGAAGCTTTCTTT.